One TCR beta chain is described in this entry. The germline V gene encodes CDR1 LNHDA and CDR2 SQIVND (reference sequence). The CDR3 sequence is 17 residues long. J was trimmed by 3 bases and V by 2 bases; bases with no gene match: 10. TCRdb's table, derived via immunoSEQ multiplex PCR, lists solely in-frame clones and lacks some. Of over 35,000 clones listed, roughly 84% are singletons. This entry is derived from a study of blood T cell repertoires in COVID-19. Background on the study: Acute and convalescent COVID-19 samples came from the United States, Italy and Spain.

The chain employs TRBV19 and TRBJ2-7, with TRBD1 matching over 10 bases. This sequence originates from a human donor in a cohort sampled during active COVID-19. Material for sequencing was peripheral blood. The CDR3 DNA sequence: TGTGCCAGTAGTATACTCCCGGGACAGGGGACGGGCTACGAGCAGTACTTC. Translation gives CASSILPGQGTGYEQYF.